This TCR beta chain was sequenced during a study of cytomegalovirus exposure and HLA in healthy donors. Study summary: The same platform was used for the 120 or so validation repertoires as for the roughly 670 first-cohort repertoires, as reported in a later analysis.

Using immunoSEQ multiplex PCR, the repertoire was profiled, and TCRdb retains in-frame clones only, with some absent. The sample records under 100,000 clones, around 96% being singletons. This clone was detected only once. What was sequenced was PBMCs. The receptor's source is a man between 18 and 35 years old in good health and CMV-seronegative.

The CDR3 DNA reads TGCGCCAGCAGGATACAGGGACGAGAGCAGTTCTTC. This gives the protein CASRIQGREQFF. The rearrangement links TRBV10-2 to TRBJ2-1, with D perhaps matching TRBD1 (6 bases). This CDR3 region has 12 residues. Between the trimmed V and J ends, which lost 6 bases and 10 bases, there was a span of 13 bases. Germline V gives CDR1 WSHSY, CDR2 SAAADI.